A single T cell receptor beta chain is shown here with its context. Its specificity is unknown. This specimen comes from a study of CD8+ T cells in alopecia areata. Study-level findings and limits: Higher clonality was seen in lesional scalp than in normal scalp, especially in alopecia totalis/universalis. Among the 100 top clones, expanded CD8+ clones, like scalp clonality, were significantly decreased by tofacitinib.

As to treatment: oral pan-JAK inhibitor, 5-10 mg twice daily. Lesional scalp punch biopsies and peripheral blood were collected from alopecia areata patients. Using a FACSAria, the CD4+ and CD8+ T cells were sorted from the PBMCs. Investigators isolated RNA and reverse transcribed it into cDNA to act as the sequencing template. Here immunoSEQ multiplex PCR was the method, and the copy in TCRdb shows in-frame clones only, minus some. The data contain approximately 300,000 clones, 58% of them seen just once; the ten biggest clones take up 1.8%. The V gene's germline CDR1 is SGHRS and CDR2 YFSETQ. The CDR3 is made up of 14 amino acids. Trimming pared 6 bases from V and 2 bases from J, leaving 14 bases between.

The specimen was CD4+ T cells sorted from blood, collected at week 24, from a patient treated with tofacitinib. This rearrangement joins TRBV5-1 to TRBJ2-5; TRBD2 might be the D (6 bases). The TCR originated in a human donor with alopecia areata. The CDR3 DNA reads as TGCGCCAGCAAGGAGGGGCAGATACAAGAGACCCAGTACTTC. Translated, it gives CASKEGQIQETQYF.